Listed below are T cell receptor beta chains from one sample, sequenced in a study of cytomegalovirus exposure and HLA in healthy donors. Produced via immunoSEQ multiplex PCR; TCRdb's table is partial and in-frame only. The sample lists 130,000 to 150,000 clones; approximately 73% were seen once. Specimen: PBMCs. These receptor sequences come from a woman in her thirties or forties in good health and CMV-seronegative. The CDR3 runs from the conserved cysteine through the conserved F or W. The order of the fields is V gene, clone size, D gene, J gene, CDR3 protein, CDR3 DNA. D genes are given only for firm matches. Expanded clones get a size class; other rows say once, few or many, or leave the size out.

v_call: TRBV5-1; clone_size: once; d_call: TRBD2; j_call: TRBJ2-2; cdr3_aa: CASSELAGGLTIGELFF; cdr3_nt: TGCGCCAGCAGCGAACTAGCGGGGGGTCTCACAATCGGGGAGCTGTTTTTT
v_call: TRBV9; clone_size: .; d_call: TRBD1; j_call: TRBJ2-2; cdr3_aa: CASSARTGAAGELFF; cdr3_nt: TGTGCCAGCAGCGCTCGGACAGGGGCGGCCGGGGAGCTGTTTTTT
v_call: TRBV6-1; clone_size: .; d_call: TRBD1; j_call: TRBJ1-1; cdr3_aa: CASNRQGGTEAFF; cdr3_nt: TGTGCCAGCAACCGACAGGGTGGAACTGAAGCTTTCTTT
v_call: TRBV5-4; clone_size: many; d_call: .; j_call: TRBJ1-4; cdr3_aa: CASSPGKLFF; cdr3_nt: TGTGCCAGCAGCCCAGGAAAACTGTTTTTT
v_call: TRBV4-2; clone_size: .; d_call: .; j_call: TRBJ1-2; cdr3_aa: CASSQGHNYGYTF; cdr3_nt: TGTGCCAGCAGCCAAGGACATAACTATGGCTACACCTTC
v_call: TRBV6-6; clone_size: once; d_call: TRBD1; j_call: TRBJ1-2; cdr3_aa: CASSLQGADGYTF; cdr3_nt: TGTGCCAGCAGCTTACAGGGGGCGGATGGCTACACCTTC
v_call: TRBV7-2; clone_size: once; d_call: TRBD1; j_call: TRBJ1-4; cdr3_aa: CASSSQAGGEKLFF; cdr3_nt: TGTGCCAGCAGCTCTCAGGCAGGGGGTGAAAAACTGTTTTTT
v_call: TRBV5-1; clone_size: .; d_call: TRBD1; j_call: TRBJ2-6; cdr3_aa: CASSSGQAISGANVLTF; cdr3_nt: TGCGCCAGCAGCTCAGGACAGGCTATCTCTGGGGCCAACGTCCTGACTTTC
v_call: TRBV19; clone_size: .; d_call: .; j_call: TRBJ1-1; cdr3_aa: CASSILGNTEAFF; cdr3_nt: TGTGCCAGTAGTATCCTCGGGAACACTGAAGCTTTCTTT
v_call: TRBV7-9; clone_size: once; d_call: .; j_call: TRBJ2-2; cdr3_aa: CASSRGRENGELFF; cdr3_nt: TGTGCCAGCAGTAGGGGCAGGGAAAACGGGGAGCTGTTTTTT
v_call: TRBV6-1; clone_size: .; d_call: .; j_call: TRBJ1-2; cdr3_aa: CASSYQGNGYTF; cdr3_nt: TGTGCCAGCAGTTATCAGGGCAATGGCTACACCTTC
v_call: TRBV19; clone_size: .; d_call: .; j_call: TRBJ1-2; cdr3_aa: CASSLLTQGLMDYGYTF; cdr3_nt: TGTGCCAGTAGTCTTTTAACCCAGGGTTTAATGGACTATGGCTACACCTTC
v_call: TRBV29-1; clone_size: few; d_call: TRBD1; j_call: TRBJ2-4; cdr3_aa: CSAGTGGGGQYF; cdr3_nt: TGCAGCGCAGGGACAGGGGGGGGTGGTCAGTACTTC
v_call: TRBV7-9; clone_size: .; d_call: .; j_call: TRBJ1-1; cdr3_aa: CASSLGTDIVKAFF; cdr3_nt: TGTGCCAGCAGCTTAGGTACAGATATCGTTAAAGCTTTCTTT
v_call: TRBV19; clone_size: .; d_call: TRBD1; j_call: TRBJ1-4; cdr3_aa: CASKKAGQGRKNEKLFF; cdr3_nt: TGTGCCAGTAAAAAGGCGGGACAGGGGCGGAAGAATGAAAAACTGTTTTTT